This T cell receptor (beta chain) was captured in a study of T-cell reconstitution after alpha-beta-depleted transplantation in children. Study findings and constraints: Several patients had high TCRbeta diversity at day 60; it came from surviving recipient T cells and thymic progenitors. Several hundred expanded graft clones reportedly supplied alpha-beta T cells about two months after transplant. Newly generated T cells supplied most T-cell counts and diversity one year post-transplant.

The TCRbeta library was prepared with unique molecular identifiers. TCRdb redid the calling of the PCR reads with MiXCR, one entry per CDR3 protein. The sample records over 100,000 distinct CDR3 sequences, under 9% being singletons. On this clonotype itself: What it binds is unknown. The junction shows a germline mismatch at one end, possibly a read error.

The germline V gene has CDR1 SSHAT and CDR2 FNYEAQ (reference sequence). The CDR3 extends over 15 amino acids. Sequences were derived from PBMCs, sampled before TCRalphabeta/CD19-depleted stem cell transplant. The chain uses TRBV7-7 and TRBJ2-5; 12 bases map to TRBD1. The source of this sequence is a boy between 2 and 10 years old with acute lymphoblastic leukemia, due to receive a stem cell transplant. The DNA of the CDR3 is TGTGCTAGCAGCCGGGACAGGGGGCGATCAGAGACCCAGTACTTC. Translating gives CASSRDRGRSETQYF.